This TCR beta chain was sequenced in a study of human thymus T cells. In germline, CDR1 is KGHSH, CDR2 LQKENI. Trimming stripped 0 bases from V and 2 bases from J, with 19 bases between. CDR3 length: 18 amino acids. Assay used: immunoSEQ multiplex PCR; TCRdb lists only in-frame clones, some missing. The top ten hold around 0.025% of the sample, which has around 130,000 clones, about 94% seen once. Resections from corrective heart surgery supplied the thymus tissue. Sequenced input: thymus tissue. The chain employs TRBV18 and TRBJ1-2; weak D call: TRBD1 (6 bases). The sequence was obtained from a boy under two years old with a congenital heart defect but otherwise immunologically healthy. CDR3 in amino acids: CASSPPGAETGANYGYTF. The CDR3 DNA reads TGTGCCAGCTCACCACCGGGGGCAGAAACCGGAGCAAACTATGGCTACACCTTC.